This T cell receptor beta chain is drawn from a study of vaccination effects on CD4 cells after COVID-19. Study overall: It was a median of 72 days after the second dose that post-vaccine samples were obtained.

ViraFEST used viral peptide pools to expand antigen-specific CD4+ T cells before sequencing. Following 10 days of culture, CD4+ T cells were isolated. Each participant was given two doses of one vaccine (BNT162b2 or mRNA-1273). With respect to this clone: The target antigen is unknown.

Libraries were prepared by immunoSEQ multiplex PCR; TCRdb keeps only in-frame clonotypes and omits some of them. The sample contains roughly 23,000 clones, 60% to 75% of which appear only once. The specimen was CD4+ T cells from PBMCs cultured with HCoV-NL63 spike peptides, collected after COVID-19 vaccination. This clonotype originated in a human donor who received a COVID-19 vaccine.

In nucleotides, the CDR3 is TGCGCCAGCAGCCACCCCCAGGGCAGGGGACGGATAACTAATGAAAAACTGTTTTTT. Its protein is CASSHPQGRGRITNEKLFF. The chain employs TRBV4-1 and TRBJ1-4, with D tentatively TRBD1 (6 bases). Germline CDR1 MGHRA, CDR2 YSYEKL. The CDR3 sequence is 19 residues long. V was clipped by 3 bases and J by 1 base, with 21 bases between them.